These 18 T cell receptor beta chains originate from one sample sequenced in a study of shared clonotypes between healthy human individuals. Naive CD8 populations comprised CD45RO-negative cells positively selected for CCR7, excluding terminally differentiated effector memory CD45RA+ cells. Only in-frame clones appear in the TCRdb table, and some are missing; sequencing was by immunoSEQ multiplex PCR. This table has 760,000 or so clones, about 97% appearing once. Sequencing was carried out using naive CD8+ T cells sorted from blood. These receptors came from a man younger than 45 in good health.

CDR3 DNA sequence: TGTGCCAGCAGAACCCTTTGGGGGCGTATCTACGAGCAGTACTTC. Amino acids: CASRTLWGRIYEQYF. The chain carries TRBV28 and TRBJ2-7; tentative D call: TRBD1 (6 bases). Trimming shortened V by 6 bases and J by 3 bases, and 18 bases separated the two germline ends. There are 15 residues in the CDR3. CDR1 and CDR2 from the germline V gene are MDHEN and SYDVKM.

The chain combines TRBV4-1 with TRBJ2-6; TRBD1 matches at 7 bases. The CDR3 has 20 residues. The J segment lost 4 bases and the V segment lost 1 base, leaving 16 bases of the junction unmatched. Germline CDR1 reads MGHRA; CDR2 reads YSYEKL. The CDR3 DNA reads as TGCGCCAGCAGCCAAGGACCTTCAGGACAGGTCCTACTGGGGGCCAACGTCCTGACTTTC. Its protein is CASSQGPSGQVLLGANVLTF.

The chain links TRBV6-6 to TRBJ1-2, with 10 bases aligning to TRBD1. The CDR3 runs to 15 residues. Germline V CDR1 and CDR2: MNHNY, SVGAGI (reference sequence). V dropped 0 bases and J dropped 4; count of bases not matched to a gene: 2. The CDR3 DNA is TGTGCCAGCAGTTACTCGACAGGGGGCGGCTATGGCTACACCTTC. This gives the protein CASSYSTGGGYGYTF.

V gene TRBV30 combines with J gene TRBJ2-1; 9 bases fit TRBD1. The junction had 5 bases not matched to a gene; V was cut back by 0 bases and J by 8 bases. The CDR3 sequence is 14 residues long. CDR1 GTSNPN and CDR2 SVGIG come from the germline V gene (reference sequence). CDR3 sequence (DNA): TGTGCCTGGAGTGTTGGGACAGGGCGGGATGAGCAGTTCTTC. Its translation: CAWSVGTGRDEQFF.

This chain joins TRBV6-1 and TRBJ2-7; D is perhaps TRBD1 or TRBD2 (6 bases each). Germline CDR1 and CDR2: MNHNS and SASEGT. This CDR3 is built from 16 residues. V lost 1 base and J lost 3, with 16 bases in between. The CDR3 is CASSEGSGGSGYEQYF. In DNA, the CDR3 is TGTGCCAGCAGTGAAGGATCCGGGGGCTCGGGCTACGAGCAGTACTTC.

The genes are TRBV15 and TRBJ2-5; D is possibly TRBD1 or TRBD2 (5 bases each). This CDR3 region has 16 residues. V lost 5 bases and J 5 bases, leaving 21 bases between the germline ends. CDR1 LNHNV and CDR2 YYDKDF come from the germline V gene (reference sequence). This CDR3 reads CATSPRRRVEGETQYF. Here the CDR3 DNA reads TGTGCCACCAGCCCTCGCAGACGGGTAGAGGGGGAGACCCAGTACTTC. The full variable domain, its missing parts supplied by reference TRBV15 and TRBJ2-5, is DAMVIQNPRYQVTQFGKPVTLSCSQTLNHNVMYWYQQKSSQAPKLLFHYYDKDFNNEADTPDNFQSRRPNTSFCFLDIRSPGLGDTAMYLCATSPRRRVEGETQYFGPGTRLLVL.

This rearrangement joins TRBV14 to TRBJ2-7, with 8 bases that match TRBD2. Germline-derived CDR1 and CDR2 are SGHDN and FVKESK. The CDR3 is 15 amino acids. With 4 bases clipped from V and 6 bases from J, the junction kept 11 bases outside the gene matches. CDR3: CASSPGTSTISEQYF. The CDR3 DNA reads TGTGCCAGCAGCCCCGGGACTAGTACTATATCCGAGCAGTACTTC.

This chain links TRBV28 with TRBJ2-7; 7 positions match TRBD2. V shed 5 bases and J 4 bases; nucleotides not matched to a gene: 8. Germline CDR1 MDHEN, CDR2 SYDVKM. CDR3 length equals 14 residues. Written as DNA, the CDR3 is TGTGCCAGCAGTCCCATAGCGGGTCTGTACGAGCAGTACTTC. Translation gives CASSPIAGLYEQYF.

The sample holds one count of this clone. The chain couples TRBV10-1 to TRBJ2-1; D is unclear. The V end was cut by 4 bases, the J end by 4 bases, with 11 bases between. From germline, CDR1 is WNHNN and CDR2 SYGVQD (reference sequence). The CDR3 sequence is 14 residues long. The CDR3 DNA follows: TGCGCCAGCAGTGCCGAAGTGGGTTACAATGAGCAGTTCTTC. Protein: CASSAEVGYNEQFF.

The V call is TRBV28, the J call TRBJ1-5; D might be TRBD1 (5 bases). The CDR3 covers 13 residues. Trimming left V 6 bases short and J 7 bases short, with 13 bases between. Looked up from germline, CDR1 is MDHEN and CDR2 is SYDVKM. The CDR3 protein is CASSSDRGQPQHF. Written as DNA, the CDR3 is TGTGCCAGCAGCTCCGACAGAGGGCAGCCCCAGCATTTT.

The chain couples TRBV7-9 to TRBJ2-1; 8 bases align to TRBD2. Germline V gene lookup returns CDR1 SEHNR and CDR2 FQNEAQ (reference sequence). The ends lost 5 bases at V and 3 bases at J; junction bases unmatched: 9. The CDR3 is 16 amino acids. The CDR3 loop is CASSPPNSGVYNEQFF. DNA for the CDR3: TGTGCCAGCAGCCCACCCAATAGCGGGGTCTACAATGAGCAGTTCTTC.

For the CDR3, the DNA is TGTGCCAGCAGCCAAGACCCGAGAAGGGGACTAGCGGTCGAGCAGTACTTC. Its translation is CASSQDPRRGLAVEQYF. The V call is TRBV14, the J call TRBJ2-7, with 11 nucleotides matching TRBD2. Germline V gives CDR1 SGHDN, CDR2 FVKESK. V gave up 0 bases and J gave up 6 bases; unmatched junction bases: 10. The CDR3 length is 17 residues.

This clone was detected once. V is TRBV5-8 and J is TRBJ2-7, with D possibly being TRBD2 (6 bases). CDR1 and CDR2 (germline): SGHTS, YDEGEE. V was trimmed by 5 bases and J by 7 bases, leaving 16 bases between them. The CDR3 runs 13 residues. CDR3 amino acids: CASRQTGVVEQYF. CDR3 DNA sequence: TGTGCCAGCAGACAGACGGGGGTAGTAGAGCAGTACTTC.

A remark on this clone: The same CDR3 can be traced to other DNA sequences in this sample. The genes are TRBV7-6 and TRBJ2-7, with 8 bases matching TRBD1. Per germline, CDR1 SGHVS and CDR2 FNYEAQ. This CDR3 spans 14 amino acids. V was clipped by 5 bases and J by 0 bases; unmatched bases: 3. CDR3 sequence reads: CASSAGTGSYEQYF. CDR3 in DNA: TGTGCCAGCAGCGCCGGGACAGGCTCCTACGAGCAGTACTTC.

For the CDR3, the DNA is TGTGCCAGCAGCCCTAGGGGCGGGAGTTTGTTGGATACGCAGTATTTT. Residues: CASSPRGGSLLDTQYF. J is TRBJ2-3 and V is TRBV7-9, with 7 positions matching TRBD2. The ends lost 5 bases at V and 6 bases at J; junction bases unmatched: 14. The CDR3 consists of 16 residues. Germline assignment: CDR1 SEHNR and CDR2 FQNEAQ (reference sequence).

This chain links TRBV11-2 with TRBJ1-5; the D is unclear. Trimming pared 2 bases from V and 6 bases from J, leaving 8 bases between. Germline V lookup: CDR1 SGHAT, CDR2 FQNNGV. CDR3 length equals 13 residues. The DNA of the CDR3 is TGTGCCAGCAGCTTATGGTCGGGTCAGCCCCAGCATTTT. Translating it yields CASSLWSGQPQHF.

V is TRBV6-1 and J is TRBJ2-7, with D unclear. In germline, CDR1 is MNHNS, CDR2 SASEGT. The CDR3 contains 15 residues. V was cut by 6 bases and J by 2 bases, with 17 bases left in between. CDR3 region: CASRPRPTPTYEQYF. CDR3 DNA sequence: TGTGCCAGCAGACCCAGGCCCACTCCTACCTACGAGCAGTACTTC.

In nucleotides, the CDR3 is TGTGCCAGCTCACCGGGCCCCCCTGGGGAAACGGTCGCCTACGAGCAGTACTTC. This gives the protein CASSPGPPGETVAYEQYF. V gene TRBV18 combines with J gene TRBJ2-7, with D uncertain. Germline CDR1 and CDR2: KGHSH and LQKENI. CDR3 size: 18 residues. Trimming shortened V by 3 bases and J by 2 bases, and 23 bases separated the two germline ends.